The clone carrying this T cell receptor beta chain was seen a handful of times. Its antigen is unknown. The data derive from a study of T cell repertoires in cytomegalovirus infection. Study-wide context: The public TCR beta signatures pointed to both CMV infection and matching HLA type.

TCRdb called the reads again in MiXCR, with one record for every CDR3 protein. The sample contains roughly 90,000 distinct CDR3 sequences, around 25% of which appear only once. Points from the study as a whole: CMV-specific HLA-C-restricted TCR beta clonotypes dominated the ex vivo response.

Trimming took off 6 bases at V and 1 base at J, with 17 bases between the two ends. This CDR3 region has 16 residues. CDR1 is SGHVS, CDR2 FQNEAQ, per germline. Source: CD8+ T cells from cultured PBMCs, taken from culture after CMV antigen stimulation. This TCR derives from a human donor in good health (CMV status not recorded). Some clones in this sample may be carry-over from other donors' samples. The rearrangement joins TRBV7-8 to TRBJ2-3, with D perhaps assigned TRBD1 or TRBD2 (6 bases each). The CDR3 spells CASSPEGYRGTDTQYF. CDR3 DNA: TGTGCCAGCAGTCCGGAGGGTTACAGGGGCACAGATACGCAGTATTTT. Supplemented by reference TRBV7-8 and TRBJ2-3, the full variable domain reads GAGVSQSPRYKVAKRGQDVALRCDPISGHVSLFWYQQALGQGPEFLTYFQNEAQLDKSGLPSDRFFAERPEGSVSTLKIQRTQQEDSAVYLCASSPEGYRGTDTQYFGPGTRLTVL.